One and the same sample provided the 21 T cell receptor beta chains below, sequenced in a study of OX40 agonist ivuxolimab in advanced cancers. The receptor library was made with the immunoSEQ multiplex PCR assay. TCRdb obtained this table from immuneACCESS and retained in-frame rearrangements with V and J assigned. These tables miss some clones; where compared with another copy, unresolved V genes account for less than half of the shortfall, and the remainder is unexplained. For this sample there are 40,000 to 55,000 clones; under 90% appear just once. The ten biggest clones cover about 10% of the sample. The sequences come from CD4+ or CD8+ T cells sorted from blood, collected in a trial of the OX40 agonist ivuxolimab. The source is an adult with an advanced solid tumor such as melanoma, head and neck, liver or kidney cancer.

This chain joins TRBV7-8 and TRBJ2-5; D remains unclear. Trimming cost V 4 bases and J 1 base, with 10 bases left between them. CDR3 length: 14 amino acids. The germline CDR1 and CDR2 sequences are SGHVS and FQNEAQ. CDR3 amino acids: CASSSRMGQETQYF. As DNA, the CDR3 is TGTGCCAGCAGCTCCCGGATGGGCCAAGAGACCCAGTACTTC.

This rearrangement joins TRBV9 to TRBJ2-1, with a tentative D call TRBD2 (5 bases). Between the trimmed V and J ends, which lost 3 bases and 3 bases, there was a span of 13 bases. The CDR3 is 15 residues long. Germline V gene lookup returns CDR1 SGDLS and CDR2 YYNGEE. CDR3 region: CASSATGNLYNEQFF. CDR3 nucleotides: TGTGCCAGCAGCGCAACCGGGAACCTCTACAATGAGCAGTTCTTC.

The genes are TRBV7-9 and TRBJ2-4, with a weak D call TRBD2 (6 bases). The CDR3 totals 14 residues. Trimming removed 1 base at V and 9 bases at J, with 13 bases between. Germline values: CDR1 SEHNR, CDR2 FQNEAQ (reference sequence). In DNA form, the CDR3 reads TGTGCCAGCAGCTTAGGTGGGACTCCGGCCATTCAGTACTTC. Residues: CASSLGGTPAIQYF.

The chain links TRBV7-2 to TRBJ2-5; TRBD2 aligns across 7 bases. The last part of the DNA fits TRBJ2-7 better; the J call may be wrong. Germline CDR1 SGHTA, CDR2 FQGNSA. The CDR3 has 14 amino acids. The CDR3 sequence: CASSREVGRYEQYF. CDR3 bases: TGTGCCAGCAGCCGGGAGGTAGGGAGGTACGAGCAGTACTTC.

The CDR3 region has the DNA TGTGCCAGCAGTGAAGGGGACAGGGGGTTTGAGGAGACCCAGTACTTC. It translates to CASSEGDRGFEETQYF. This chain connects TRBV6-4 to TRBJ2-5; 11 nucleotides line up with TRBD1. Unmatched junction bases numbered 8, after V lost 3 bases and J lost 5 bases. CDR3 length: 16 residues. Germline CDR1 and CDR2: MRHNA and SNTAGT.

This clone was counted a few times. The chain combines TRBV27 with TRBJ2-5, with TRBD1 identical over 7 bases. Germline V gene data show CDR1 as MNHEY and CDR2 as SMNVEV (reference sequence). V shed 8 bases and J 4 bases; nucleotides not matched to a gene: 4. The CDR3 is made up of 12 amino acids. The CDR3 DNA follows: TGTGCCAGCGGCTCAGGGGGAGAGACCCAGTACTTC. Translated: CASGSGGETQYF.

This clone was detected only once. The chain carries TRBV5-1 and TRBJ2-6; 7 bases fit TRBD1. V was clipped by 2 bases and J by 2 bases; unmatched bases: 1. Germline V gives CDR1 SGHRS, CDR2 YFSETQ. This CDR3 has 15 residues. The CDR3 loop reads CASSFTGAGANVLTF. CDR3 nucleotide sequence: TGCGCCAGCAGCTTTACAGGGGCTGGGGCCAACGTCCTGACTTTC.

This CDR3 is CASSLSGSGYEQYF. The CDR3 nucleotides are TGTGCCAGCAGCTTATCCGGGAGCGGCTACGAGCAGTACTTC. The V and J genes are TRBV7-2 and TRBJ2-7; possible D gene TRBD2, 6 bases. Trimming pared 2 bases from V and 3 bases from J, leaving 11 bases between. CDR3 length: 14 amino acids. Per the germline V gene, CDR1 is SGHTA and CDR2 is FQGNSA.

The chain combines TRBV11-2 with TRBJ1-1; D not certain. The V gene's germline CDR1 is SGHAT and CDR2 FQNNGV. The CDR3 contains 14 residues. V lost 5 bases and J 0 bases, leaving 10 bases between the germline ends. For the CDR3, the DNA is TGTGCCAGCAGCCGCCTGGTTGTGAACACTGAAGCTTTCTTT. Its translation: CASSRLVVNTEAFF.

The chain uses TRBV28 and TRBJ2-6; no definite D call. The CDR3 is 11 residues long. The germline V gene encodes CDR1 MDHEN and CDR2 SYDVKM. Trimming took 2 bases from V and 11 from J, leaving 4 bases between them. In nucleotides, the CDR3 is TGTGCCAGCAGTTTAAAAGACGTCCTGACTTTC. Amino acids: CASSLKDVLTF.

The rearrangement joins TRBV7-2 to TRBJ2-7; TRBD2 aligns across 12 bases. The CDR3 length is 15 residues. The germline gives CDR1 SGHTA, CDR2 FQGNSA. J was trimmed by 6 bases and V by 5 bases; bases with no gene match: 8. The CDR3 DNA reads TGTGCCAGCAGCAGCCTCGGACTAGCGGGACTCGAGCAGTACTTC. Translating gives CASSSLGLAGLEQYF.

The V and J genes are TRBV4-1 and TRBJ2-7; 16 nucleotides line up with TRBD2. The trim removed 3 bases at V and 6 bases at J, leaving 11 bases unmatched. The CDR3 spans 18 residues. Looked up from germline, CDR1 is MGHRA and CDR2 is YSYEKL. The DNA of the CDR3 is TGCGCCAGCAGCCACCACCTGGGACTAGCGGGAGGGCCAGGCGAGCAGTACTTC. Amino acid sequence: CASSHHLGLAGGPGEQYF.

This chain connects TRBV15 to TRBJ2-2, with 10 bases aligning to TRBD1. The CDR3 has 16 residues. J lost 5 bases, V lost 0 bases, and 3 bases had no gene match. Germline CDR1 reads LNHNV; CDR2 reads YYDKDF (reference sequence). The CDR3 sequence: CATSREDRGSTGELFF. The CDR3 bases are TGTGCCACCAGCAGAGAGGACAGGGGGAGTACCGGGGAGCTGTTTTTT.

The V call is TRBV10-3, the J call TRBJ2-5; TRBD2 matches 7 bases. The CDR3 length is 13 residues. Trimming cost V 7 bases and J 4 bases; bases outside gene matches: 6. CDR1 and CDR2 from the germline V gene are ENHRY and SYGVKD. CDR3 amino acids: CAITSSSGETQYF. For the CDR3, the DNA is TGTGCCATCACCAGTTCTAGCGGAGAGACCCAGTACTTC.

This chain uses TRBV6-1 with TRBJ2-5; D is tentatively TRBD1 or TRBD2 (7 bases each). The CDR3 loop spans 14 amino acids. Germline V gives CDR1 MNHNS, CDR2 SASEGT. The V end lost 2 bases, the J end lost 7 bases, and 14 bases lay between the germline ends. This chain's CDR3 is CASSEPGGAPTQYF. CDR3 coding DNA: TGTGCCAGCAGTGAACCAGGGGGGGCCCCGACCCAGTACTTC.

This clone was picked up a small number of times. The rearrangement joins TRBV6-1 to TRBJ2-2; D remains ambiguous. Trimming cost V 6 bases and J 6 bases, with 14 bases left between them. The CDR3 runs 14 residues. Germline V CDR1 and CDR2: MNHNS, SASEGT. As DNA, the CDR3 is TGTGCCAGCAGCATCGGAGTCTACTCCGGGGAGCTGTTTTTT. Its protein product is CASSIGVYSGELFF.

CDR3 loop: CASSPKTVNTEAFF. The CDR3 nucleotides read TGTGCCAGCAGCCCAAAGACAGTAAACACTGAAGCTTTCTTT. J is TRBJ1-1 and V is TRBV6-1; weak D call: TRBD1 (5 bases). The CDR3 is 14 amino acids. The germline V gene encodes CDR1 MNHNS and CDR2 SASEGT. V dropped 6 bases and J dropped 2 bases, with 13 bases sitting between them.

This chain uses TRBV27 with TRBJ1-4, with D perhaps matching TRBD1 (6 bases). Germline V CDR1 and CDR2: MNHEY, SMNVEV (reference sequence). V was shortened by 7 bases and J by 7 bases, with 22 bases between the two germline ends. The length of the CDR3 is 16 residues. CDR3: CASTFLAGVKSEKLFF. CDR3 coding DNA: TGTGCCAGCACCTTCCTGGCAGGGGTGAAATCTGAAAAACTGTTTTTT.

This clone was detected only a few times. The rearrangement joins TRBV7-9 to TRBJ1-5; no reliable D call. Trimming took off 1 base at V and 1 base at J, with 5 bases between the two ends. Per the germline V gene, CDR1 is SEHNR and CDR2 is FQNEAQ (reference sequence). The CDR3 is 14 residues long. In nucleotides, the CDR3 is TGTGCCAGCAGCTTAGTGGGCAGCAATCAGCCCCAGCATTTT. This sequence encodes CASSLVGSNQPQHF.

V and J are TRBV29-1 and TRBJ1-3; D is uncertain. V lost 4 bases, J lost 4 bases, and 11 bases lay in between. The CDR3 is made up of 13 amino acids. CDR1 and CDR2 from the germline V gene are SQVTM and ANQGSEA. This CDR3 reads CSVVASVGNTIYF. The CDR3 coding sequence is TGCAGCGTTGTCGCGTCGGTGGGAAACACCATATATTTT. Full variable domain (remainder filled in from reference TRBV29-1 and TRBJ1-3): SAVISQKPSRDICQRGTSLTIQCQVDSQVTMMFWYRQQPGQSLTLIATANQGSEATYESGFVIDKFPISRPNLTFSTLTVSNMSPEDSSIYLCSVVASVGNTIYFGEGSWLTVV.

The chain uses TRBV10-2 and TRBJ2-1, with TRBD2 matching 10 bases. The CDR3 length is 18 residues. V lost 3 bases and J lost 0; bases outside the gene matches: 8. Germline lookup yields CDR1 WSHSY and CDR2 SAAADI. The CDR3 DNA reads as TGCGCCAGCAGTGACGCTAGCGGGAGTCTAGGCTCCTACAATGAGCAGTTCTTC. Protein product: CASSDASGSLGSYNEQFF.